The clone carrying this T cell receptor (beta chain) was counted only a few times. Its target is unknown. Germline CDR1 is SGHAT and CDR2 is FQDESV (reference sequence). V lost 4 bases, J lost 5 bases, and 9 bases stayed unmatched. The CDR3 covers 15 residues. Donor samples were obtained from healthy Caucasian individuals from Russia, aged roughly 6 to 95. This sample was taken from a study of blood T cells in healthy people across ages. Study context: Through template switching, about one barcoded beta molecule was captured per two T cells, as measured in model experiments.

Using a J-beta primer mix together with a sample-barcoded 5' primer, a second PCR was run for about 7 to 12 cycles. TCRdb independently ran MiXCR on the 5' RACE reads; one entry per CDR3 protein. Among about 1.6 million distinct CDR3 sequences listed, about 35% were seen once. Study-wide results and caveats: Among T cells, TCR beta diversity per million cells dropped roughly linearly as age rose.

The sequence derives from a woman aged 30 to 39 in good health. The chain uses TRBV11-1 and TRBJ1-1; 8 nucleotides agree with TRBD1. What was sequenced was blood. CDR3 coding DNA: TGTGCCAGCAGCTCGGACAGGGCGCGGGTTACTGAAGCTTTCTTT. Its translation: CASSSDRARVTEAFF.